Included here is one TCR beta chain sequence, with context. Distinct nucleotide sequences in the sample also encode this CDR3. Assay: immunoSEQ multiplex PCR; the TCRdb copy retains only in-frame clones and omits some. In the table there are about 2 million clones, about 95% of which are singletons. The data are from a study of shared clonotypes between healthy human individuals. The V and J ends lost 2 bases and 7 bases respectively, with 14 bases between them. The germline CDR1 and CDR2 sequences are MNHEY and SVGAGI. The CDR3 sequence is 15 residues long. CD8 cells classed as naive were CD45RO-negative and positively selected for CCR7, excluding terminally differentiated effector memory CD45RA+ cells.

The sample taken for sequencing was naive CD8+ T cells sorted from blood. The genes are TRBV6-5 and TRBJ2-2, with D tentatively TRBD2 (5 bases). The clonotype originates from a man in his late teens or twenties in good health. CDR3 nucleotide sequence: TGTGCCAGCAGTTACGGGTCTGAGGGCGTCGGGGAGCTGTTTTTT. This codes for CASSYGSEGVGELFF.